This entry is about one T cell receptor (beta chain). Antigen unknown. Profiling relied on immunoSEQ multiplex PCR, and the TCRdb table lists in-frame clones only, not all of them. The sample records 160,000 or so clones, 70% to 85% being singletons. The data derive from a study of cytotoxic CD8 clonotypes in ibrutinib-treated CLL. Study-level information: The samples contained 260,000 or so productive templates on average. They also contained an average of about 100,000 productive rearrangements.

Study-wide findings and caveats: Clonality, elevated at ibrutinib response, dropped back toward baseline at progression. Pretreatment clonality was elevated relative to age-matched healthy donors and paralleled circulating CD8+ T-cell counts.

The receptor was isolated from a human donor with chronic lymphocytic leukemia. The sample here was PBMCs, taken after 24 months of ibrutinib treatment.

CDR3 loop: CASSGRQGHGELFF. CDR3 DNA: TGCGCCAGCAGCGGCCGACAGGGGCACGGGGAGCTGTTTTTT. The V call is TRBV5-1, the J call TRBJ2-2; TRBD1 matches 8 bases. CDR1 and CDR2 from the germline V gene are SGHRS and YFSETQ. Losses at the gene ends were 4 bases for V and 7 bases for J; bases not matched to a gene: 6. The CDR3 runs 14 residues.